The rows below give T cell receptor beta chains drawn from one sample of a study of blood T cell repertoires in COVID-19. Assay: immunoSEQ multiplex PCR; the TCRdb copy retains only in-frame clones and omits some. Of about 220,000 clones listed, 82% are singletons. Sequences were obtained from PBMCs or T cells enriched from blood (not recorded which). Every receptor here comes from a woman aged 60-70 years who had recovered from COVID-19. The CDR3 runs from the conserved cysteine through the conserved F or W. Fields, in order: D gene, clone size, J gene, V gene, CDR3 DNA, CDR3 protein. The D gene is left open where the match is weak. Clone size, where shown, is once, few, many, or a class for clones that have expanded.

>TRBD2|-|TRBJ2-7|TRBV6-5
TGTGCCAGCAAGGAACTAGCGGCTTCCTACGAGCAGTACTTC
CASKELAASYEQYF
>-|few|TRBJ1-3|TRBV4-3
TGCGCCAGCAGCCAAGATCGGGGGATCTCTGGAAACACCATATATTTT
CASSQDRGISGNTIYF
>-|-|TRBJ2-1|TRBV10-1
TGCGCCAGCAGTGGGTCCAGGGGCAATGAGCAGTTCTTC
CASSGSRGNEQFF
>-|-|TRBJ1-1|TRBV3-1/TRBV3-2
TGTGCCAGCAAGGGGGACACCCCGGGGACTGAAGCTTTCTTT
CASKGDTPGTEAFF
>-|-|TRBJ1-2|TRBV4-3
TGCGCCAGCAGCCAAGATCAAAGCGGTAGCTACACCTTC
CASSQDQSGSYTF
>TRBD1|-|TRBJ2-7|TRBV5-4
TGTGCCAGCAGCTTGGCACAGGGACAGGGAAGGGAGCAGTACTTC
CASSLAQGQGREQYF
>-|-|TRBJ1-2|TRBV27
TGTGCCAGCAGTTTTCATGAGCGGTATGGCTACACCTTC
CASSFHERYGYTF
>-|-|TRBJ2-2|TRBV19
TGTGCCAGTAGATTGACAGGCTTGAACACCGGGGAGCTGTTTTTT
CASRLTGLNTGELFF
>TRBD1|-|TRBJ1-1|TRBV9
TGTGCCAGCAGACCTCGACAGGGGCCGAACACTGAAGCTTTCTTT
CASRPRQGPNTEAFF
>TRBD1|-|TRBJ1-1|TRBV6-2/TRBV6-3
TGTGCCAGCAGTTCCCCGACAGGGTACCTTCCTAAAGCTTTCTTT
CASSSPTGYLPKAFF
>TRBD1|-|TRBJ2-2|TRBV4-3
TGCGCCAGCAGCCACGGGACAGAGTGGAACACCGGGGAGCTGTTTTTT
CASSHGTEWNTGELFF
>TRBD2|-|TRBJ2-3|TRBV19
TGTGCCAGCTCCGATGGTGGGACTAGCTCAGATACGCAGTATTTT
CASSDGGTSSDTQYF
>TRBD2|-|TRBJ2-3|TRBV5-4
TGTGCCAGCAGCTTAAGTCGGAGTAGCGGGGCTTCCACAGATACGCAGTATTTT
CASSLSRSSGASTDTQYF
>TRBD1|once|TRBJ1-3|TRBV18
TGTGCCAGCTCATCACGGGACAGGGGATCGGGAAACACCATATATTTT
CASSSRDRGSGNTIYF
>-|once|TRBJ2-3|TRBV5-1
TGCGCCAGCGGACAGAGCGTCACAGATACGCAGTATTTT
CASGQSVTDTQYF
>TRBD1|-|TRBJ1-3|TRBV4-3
TGCGCCAGCAGCCCAACCGGGACAGGGACGATGGAAAACACCATATATTTT
CASSPTGTGTMENTIYF
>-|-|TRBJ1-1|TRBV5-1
TGCGCCAGCAGCTTGGGACGTAGACAGCAGAACACTGAAGCTTTCTTT
CASSLGRRQQNTEAFF
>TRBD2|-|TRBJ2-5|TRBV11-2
TGTGCCAGCAGCTTTAGCGGGAGACAAGAGACCCAGTACTTC
CASSFSGRQETQYF